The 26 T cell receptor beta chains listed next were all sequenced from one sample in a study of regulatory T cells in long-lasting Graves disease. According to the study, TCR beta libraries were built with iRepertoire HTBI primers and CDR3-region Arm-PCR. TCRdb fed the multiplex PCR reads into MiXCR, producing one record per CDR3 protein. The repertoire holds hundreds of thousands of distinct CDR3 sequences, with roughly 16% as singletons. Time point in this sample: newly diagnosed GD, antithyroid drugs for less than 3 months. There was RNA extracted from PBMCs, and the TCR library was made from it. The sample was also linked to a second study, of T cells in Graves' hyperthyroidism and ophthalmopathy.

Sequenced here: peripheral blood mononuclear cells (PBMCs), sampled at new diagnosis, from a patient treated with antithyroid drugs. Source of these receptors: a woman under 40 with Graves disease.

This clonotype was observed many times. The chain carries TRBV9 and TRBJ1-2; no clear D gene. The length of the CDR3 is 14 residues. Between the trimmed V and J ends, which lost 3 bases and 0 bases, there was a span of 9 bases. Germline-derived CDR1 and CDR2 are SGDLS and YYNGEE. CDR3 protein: CASSGREPNYGYTF. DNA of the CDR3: TGTGCCAGCAGCGGGCGGGAACCTAACTATGGCTACACCTTC. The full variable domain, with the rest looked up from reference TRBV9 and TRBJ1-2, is DSGVTQTPKHLITATGQRVTLRCSPRSGDLSVYWYQQSLDQGLQFLIQYYNGEERAKGNILERFSAQQFPDLHSELNLSSLELGDSALYFCASSGREPNYGYTFGSGTRLTVV.

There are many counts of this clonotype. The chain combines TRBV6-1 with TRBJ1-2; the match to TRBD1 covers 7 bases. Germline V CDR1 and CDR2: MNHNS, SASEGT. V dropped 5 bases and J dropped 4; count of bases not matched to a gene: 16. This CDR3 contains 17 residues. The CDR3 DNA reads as TGTGCCAGCAGTCTATGGGTCCCGGGACAGACGATCTATGGCTACACCTTC. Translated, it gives CASSLWVPGQTIYGYTF.

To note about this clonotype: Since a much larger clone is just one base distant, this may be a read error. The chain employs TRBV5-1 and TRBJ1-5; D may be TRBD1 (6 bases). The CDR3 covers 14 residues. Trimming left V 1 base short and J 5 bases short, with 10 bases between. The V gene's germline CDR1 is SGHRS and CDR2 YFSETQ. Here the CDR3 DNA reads TGCGCCAGCAGCTTGACAGGGTGGGATCAGCCCCAGCATTTT. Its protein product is CASSLTGWDQPQHF.

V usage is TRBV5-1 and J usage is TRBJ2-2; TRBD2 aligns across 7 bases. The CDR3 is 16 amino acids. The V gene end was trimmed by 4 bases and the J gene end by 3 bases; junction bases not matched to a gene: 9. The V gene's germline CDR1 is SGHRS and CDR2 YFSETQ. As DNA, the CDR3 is TGCGCCAGCAGCGAGCGCCTAGCGGACCACACCGGGGAGCTGTTTTTT. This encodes CASSERLADHTGELFF.

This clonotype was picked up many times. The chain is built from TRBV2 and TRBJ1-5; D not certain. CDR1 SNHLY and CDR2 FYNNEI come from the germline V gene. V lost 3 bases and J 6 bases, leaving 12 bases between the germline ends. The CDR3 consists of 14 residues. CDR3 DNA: TGTGCCAGCAGTGACGAGGGTAGAGTTCAGCCCCAGCATTTT. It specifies CASSDEGRVQPQHF.

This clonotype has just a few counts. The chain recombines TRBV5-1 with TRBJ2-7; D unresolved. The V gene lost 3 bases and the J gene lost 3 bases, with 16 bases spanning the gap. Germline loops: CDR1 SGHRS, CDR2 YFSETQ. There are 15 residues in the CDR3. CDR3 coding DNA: TGCGCCAGCAGCTGGGAACCGGGTCTCCTCTACGAGCAGTACTTC. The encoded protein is CASSWEPGLLYEQYF.

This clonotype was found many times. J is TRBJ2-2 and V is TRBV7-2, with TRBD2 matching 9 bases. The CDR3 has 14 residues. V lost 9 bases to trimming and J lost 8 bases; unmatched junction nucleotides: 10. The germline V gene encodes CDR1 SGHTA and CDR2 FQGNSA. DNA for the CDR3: TGTGCCAGTGGCGGGAGGGCCAAGTCTGGGGAGCTGTTTTTT. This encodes CASGGRAKSGELFF.

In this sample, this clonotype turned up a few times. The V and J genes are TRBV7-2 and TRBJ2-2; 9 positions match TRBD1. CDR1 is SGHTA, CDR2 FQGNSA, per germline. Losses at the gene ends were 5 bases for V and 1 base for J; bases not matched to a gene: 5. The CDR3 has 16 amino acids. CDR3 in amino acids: CASSRDRVRNTGELFF. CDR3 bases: TGTGCCAGCAGCAGGGACAGGGTGAGGAACACCGGGGAGCTGTTTTTT.

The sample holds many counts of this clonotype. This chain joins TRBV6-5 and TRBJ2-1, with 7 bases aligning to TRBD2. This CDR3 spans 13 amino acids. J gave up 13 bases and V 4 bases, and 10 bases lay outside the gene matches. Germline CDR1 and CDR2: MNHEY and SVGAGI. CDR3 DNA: TGTGCCAGCAGTTCCTCAGGACTAGGCGGCCAGTTCTTC. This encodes CASSSSGLGGQFF.

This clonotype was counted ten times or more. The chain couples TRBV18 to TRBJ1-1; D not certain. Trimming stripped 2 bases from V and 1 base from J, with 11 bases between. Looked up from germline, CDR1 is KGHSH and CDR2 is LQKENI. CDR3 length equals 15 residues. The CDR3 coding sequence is TGTGCCAGCTCACCAGCGTCCCCGGAGAACACTGAAGCTTTCTTT. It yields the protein CASSPASPENTEAFF.

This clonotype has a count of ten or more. For the CDR3, the DNA is TGTGCCAGCAGCTACGGCATACTAGCGACCTACGAGCAGTACTTC. This translates into CASSYGILATYEQYF. The chain employs TRBV7-2 and TRBJ2-7; TRBD2 aligns across 7 bases. In germline, CDR1 is SGHTA, CDR2 FQGNSA. V gave up 4 bases and J gave up 2 bases; unmatched junction bases: 8. The CDR3 covers 15 residues.

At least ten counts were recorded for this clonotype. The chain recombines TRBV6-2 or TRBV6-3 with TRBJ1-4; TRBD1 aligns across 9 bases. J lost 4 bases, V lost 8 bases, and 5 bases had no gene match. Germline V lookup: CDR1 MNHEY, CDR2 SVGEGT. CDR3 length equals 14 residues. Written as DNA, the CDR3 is TGTGCCAGCGCAGGGACAGGGCGTAATGAAAAACTGTTTTTT. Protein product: CASAGTGRNEKLFF.

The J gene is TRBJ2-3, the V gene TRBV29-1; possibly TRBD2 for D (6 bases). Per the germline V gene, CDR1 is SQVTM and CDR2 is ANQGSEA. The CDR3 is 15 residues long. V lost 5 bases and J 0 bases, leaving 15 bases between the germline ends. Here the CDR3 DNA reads TGCAGCGTTCGCGGCGGGATCTCTAGCACAGATACGCAGTATTTT. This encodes CSVRGGISSTDTQYF.

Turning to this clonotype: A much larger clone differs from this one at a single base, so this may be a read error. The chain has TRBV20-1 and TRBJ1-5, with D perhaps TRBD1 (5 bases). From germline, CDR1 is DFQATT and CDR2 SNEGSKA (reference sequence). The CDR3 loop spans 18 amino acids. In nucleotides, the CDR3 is TGCGGTGCTAGAGATCCTGGGACTGCCCTTGGAAGCAATCAGCCCCAGCATTTT. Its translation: CGARDPGTALGSNQPQHF.

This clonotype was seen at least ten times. In nucleotides, the CDR3 is TGTGCTAGTGGTGATAGCGGTTACAATGAGCAGTTCTTC. Protein product: CASGDSGYNEQFF. V gene TRBV12-5 combines with J gene TRBJ2-1; weak D call: TRBD2 (6 bases). The length of the CDR3 is 13 residues. Trimming shortened V by 5 bases and J by 4 bases, and 9 bases separated the two germline ends. The germline CDR1 and CDR2 sequences are LGHNT and FRNRAP. Variable domain in full (rest from reference TRBV12-5 and TRBJ2-1): DARVTQTPRHKVTEMGQEVTMRCQPILGHNTVFWYRQTMMQGLELLAYFRNRAPLDDSGMPKDRFSAEMPDATLATLKIQPSEPRDSAVYFCASGDSGYNEQFFGPGTRLTVL.

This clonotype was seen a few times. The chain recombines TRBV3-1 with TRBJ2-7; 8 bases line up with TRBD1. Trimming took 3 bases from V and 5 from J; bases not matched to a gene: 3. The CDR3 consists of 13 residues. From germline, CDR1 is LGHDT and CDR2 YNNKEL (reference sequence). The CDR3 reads CASSHRTGNEQYF. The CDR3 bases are TGTGCCAGCAGCCACCGGACAGGGAACGAGCAGTACTTC.

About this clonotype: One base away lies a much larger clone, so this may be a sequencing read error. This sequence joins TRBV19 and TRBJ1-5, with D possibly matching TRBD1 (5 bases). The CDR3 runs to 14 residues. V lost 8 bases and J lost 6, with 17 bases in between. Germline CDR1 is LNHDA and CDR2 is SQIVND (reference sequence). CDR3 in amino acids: CASGYRTIFQPQHF. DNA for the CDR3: TGTGCCAGTGGCTACAGGACCATATTTCAGCCCCAGCATTTT.

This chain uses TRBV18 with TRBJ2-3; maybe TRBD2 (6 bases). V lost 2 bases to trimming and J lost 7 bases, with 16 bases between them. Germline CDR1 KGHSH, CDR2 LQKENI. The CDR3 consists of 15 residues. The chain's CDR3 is CASSPGAGNTNTQYF. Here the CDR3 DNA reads TGTGCCAGCTCACCAGGGGCGGGAAATACGAATACGCAGTATTTT.

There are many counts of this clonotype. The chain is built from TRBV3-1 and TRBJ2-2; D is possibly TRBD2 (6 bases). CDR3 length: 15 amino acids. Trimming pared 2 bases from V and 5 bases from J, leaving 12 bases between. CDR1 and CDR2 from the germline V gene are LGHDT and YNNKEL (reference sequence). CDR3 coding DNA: TGTGCCAGCAGCCAACGCAGCCGGGGGACCGGGGAGCTGTTTTTT. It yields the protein CASSQRSRGTGELFF. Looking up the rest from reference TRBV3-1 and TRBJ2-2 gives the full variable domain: DTAVSQTPKYLVTQMGNDKSIKCEQNLGHDTMYWYKQDSKKFLKIMFSYNNKELIINETVPNRFSPKSPDKAHLNLHINSLELGDSAVYFCASSQRSRGTGELFFGEGSRLTVL.

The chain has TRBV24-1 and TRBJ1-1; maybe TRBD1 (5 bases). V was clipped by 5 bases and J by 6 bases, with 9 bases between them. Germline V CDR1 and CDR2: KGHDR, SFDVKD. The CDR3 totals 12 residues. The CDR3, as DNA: TGTGCCACCAGTGCAGGGAATTCTGAAGCTTTCTTT. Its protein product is CATSAGNSEAFF.

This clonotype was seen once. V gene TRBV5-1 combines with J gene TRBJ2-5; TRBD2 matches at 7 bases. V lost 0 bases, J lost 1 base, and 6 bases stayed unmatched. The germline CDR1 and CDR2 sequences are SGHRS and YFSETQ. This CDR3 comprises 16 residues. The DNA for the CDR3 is TGCGCCAGCAGCTTGGCTGGCGGGAGAGGCCAAGAGACCCAGTACTTC. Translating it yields CASSLAGGRGQETQYF.

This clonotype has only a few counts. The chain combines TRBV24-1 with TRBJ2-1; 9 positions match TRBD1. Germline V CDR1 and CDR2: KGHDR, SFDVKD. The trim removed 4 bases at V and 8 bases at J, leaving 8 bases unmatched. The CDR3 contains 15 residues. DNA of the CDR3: TGTGCCACCAGTGACCCCGGGACAGGGCAGGATGAGCAGTTCTTC. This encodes CATSDPGTGQDEQFF.

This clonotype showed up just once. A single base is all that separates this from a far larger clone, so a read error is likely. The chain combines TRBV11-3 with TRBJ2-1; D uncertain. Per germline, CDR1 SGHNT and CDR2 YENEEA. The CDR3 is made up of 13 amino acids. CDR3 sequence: CASSLVAVNERFF. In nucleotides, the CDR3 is TGTGCCAGCAGCTTAGTGGCAGTCAATGAGCGGTTCTTC.

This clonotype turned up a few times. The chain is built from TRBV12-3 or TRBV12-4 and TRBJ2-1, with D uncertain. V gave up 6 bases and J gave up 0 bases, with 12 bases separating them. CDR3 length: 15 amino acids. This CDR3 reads CASRVGASSYNEQFF. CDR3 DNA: TGTGCCAGCAGGGTAGGTGCAAGCTCCTACAATGAGCAGTTCTTC.

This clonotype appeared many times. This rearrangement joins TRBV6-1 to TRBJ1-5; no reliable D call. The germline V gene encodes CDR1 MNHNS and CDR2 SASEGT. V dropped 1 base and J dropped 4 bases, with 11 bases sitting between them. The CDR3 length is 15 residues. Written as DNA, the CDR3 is TGTGCCAGCAGTGAAGTATCTGGAGGGAATCAGCCCCAGCATTTT. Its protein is CASSEVSGGNQPQHF.

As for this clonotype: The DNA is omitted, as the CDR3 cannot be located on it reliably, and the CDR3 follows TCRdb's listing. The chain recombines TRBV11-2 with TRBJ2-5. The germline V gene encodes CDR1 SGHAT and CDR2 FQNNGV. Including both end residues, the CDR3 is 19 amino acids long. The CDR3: CASSFYICSASDLVETQYF.